This T cell receptor (beta chain) was sequenced in a study of cytomegalovirus exposure and HLA in healthy donors. Germline-derived CDR1 and CDR2 are WSHSY and SAAADI. The CDR3 extends over 14 amino acids. Trimming cost V 5 bases and J 4 bases; bases outside gene matches: 6. The PCR ran on 60 Vbeta and 13 Jbeta primers. Profiled with immunoSEQ multiplex PCR; TCRdb holds only in-frame clones, not every one. The sample records just over 150,000 clones, around 74% being singletons. This clonotype was sampled from a female donor in good health and CMV-seronegative. V usage is TRBV10-2 and J usage is TRBJ2-5, with TRBD1 matching 8 bases. Input material: PBMCs. CDR3: CASSRDRSAETQYF. CDR3 coding DNA: TGCGCCAGCAGTCGGGACAGGTCTGCAGAGACCCAGTACTTC.